The 24 T cell receptor beta chains presented below share a single source sample, sequenced in a study of Graves' ophthalmopathy and Graves' hyperthyroidism. Using RNA transcripts, the TCR beta CDR3 regions were amplified. The first round was an RT-PCR with HTBI primers, and the second round was a multiplex PCR. TCRdb itself ran the multiplex PCR reads through MiXCR, one entry per CDR3 protein. The data contain 350,000 or so distinct CDR3 sequences, roughly 15% of them seen just once; the ten biggest clones take up roughly an eighth. The sample was peripheral blood. These receptors were taken from an adult man with Graves' ophthalmopathy.

This clonotype was counted ten times or more. The CDR3 region has the DNA TGTGCCAGTAGTTTGACAACAGGGGTGGTCGGGGAGCTGTTTTTT. As protein: CASSLTTGVVGELFF. This chain connects TRBV19 to TRBJ2-2; 7 bases line up with TRBD1. J gave up 7 bases and V 5 bases, and 10 bases lay outside the gene matches. The germline CDR1 and CDR2 sequences are LNHDA and SQIVND (reference sequence). The CDR3 is made up of 15 amino acids.

This clonotype has a count of ten or more. The genes are TRBV6-2 or TRBV6-3 and TRBJ2-5; 12 bases map to TRBD2. Germline assignment: CDR1 MNHEY and CDR2 SVGEGT. The CDR3 sequence is 14 residues long. The V segment lost 2 bases and the J segment 14 bases; nucleotides outside the gene matches: 9. The CDR3 sequence: CASSYPQRLAGVYF. The CDR3 bases are TGTGCCAGCAGTTACCCACAACGACTAGCGGGGGTTTACTTC.

The V call is TRBV7-9, the J call TRBJ1-3; 8 nucleotides line up with TRBD1. Germline assignment: CDR1 SEHNR and CDR2 FQNEAQ (reference sequence). Trimming removed 3 bases from V and 4 bases from J; junction bases left unmatched: 5. The CDR3 runs 15 residues. CDR3 coding DNA: TGTGCCAGCAGCTTGGACAGGGTATTCGGAAACACCATATATTTT. Translated, it gives CASSLDRVFGNTIYF.

This clonotype was found many times. The J gene is TRBJ1-6, the V gene TRBV6-1; 7 nucleotides agree with TRBD1. Germline values: CDR1 MNHNS, CDR2 SASEGT. Germline trimming cut 10 bases from V and 6 bases from J; bases unmatched to any gene: 6. There are 13 residues in the CDR3. Here the CDR3 reads CANGRDSNSPLHF. The DNA of the CDR3 is TGTGCCAACGGACGGGACAGTAATTCACCCCTCCACTTT.

This clonotype was seen more than once but under ten times. The V and J genes are TRBV19 and TRBJ1-1; D may be TRBD1 (5 bases). CDR1 is LNHDA, CDR2 SQIVND, per germline (reference sequence). V lost 4 bases and J 0 bases, leaving 21 bases between the germline ends. The CDR3 runs to 18 residues. As DNA, the CDR3 is TGTGCCAGTAGTAGGACTCTTCGACAGAGATTCATGAACACTGAAGCTTTCTTT. Translated, it gives CASSRTLRQRFMNTEAFF.

This clonotype was counted many times. At one end, the junction sequence differs from germline, possibly due to a read error. The J gene is TRBJ2-5, the V gene TRBV3-1; tentative D call: TRBD1 (6 bases). Germline loops: CDR1 LGHDT, CDR2 YNNKEL (reference sequence). This CDR3 is 14 amino acids long. For the CDR3, the DNA is TGTGCCAGCAGACAAGGACAGATACAAGAGACCCAGTACTTC. Protein product: CASRQGQIQETQYF.

This clonotype showed up many times. The chain has TRBV19 and TRBJ2-4, with D possibly being TRBD1 (7 bases). Between the trimmed V and J ends, which lost 1 base and 0 bases, there was a span of 22 bases. The CDR3 totals 20 residues. Germline V gives CDR1 LNHDA, CDR2 SQIVND (reference sequence). The CDR3 nucleotides read TGTGCCAGTAGTATAGTCCTCCCCCCGGGGGACAGACTAGCCAAAAACATTCAGTACTTC. It translates to CASSIVLPPGDRLAKNIQYF.

This clonotype was seen ten or more times. The genes are TRBV7-3 and TRBJ2-2; D may correspond to TRBD1 or TRBD2 (6 bases each). Germline assignment: CDR1 SGHTA and CDR2 FQGTGA. The V gene lost 5 bases and the J gene lost 1 base, with 14 bases spanning the gap. The CDR3 consists of 16 residues. CDR3 in amino acids: CASSRDRRENTGELFF. In DNA form, the CDR3 reads TGTGCCAGCAGCCGCGACAGGCGGGAGAACACCGGGGAGCTGTTTTTT.

In regard to this clonotype: The junction and the germline gene differ at one end; a read error may be behind it. This rearrangement joins TRBV3-1 to TRBJ1-2; TRBD1 matches 10 bases. The CDR3 has 16 residues. Germline loops: CDR1 LGHDT, CDR2 YNNKEL (reference sequence). The CDR3 sequence is CASSQALSGTGDGYNF. The CDR3 bases are TGTGCCAGCAGCCAAGCCCTTAGCGGGACAGGGGATGGCTACAACTTC.

This chain joins TRBV5-1 and TRBJ2-4; TRBD2 matches at 7 bases. Germline CDR1 is SGHRS and CDR2 is YFSETQ. The CDR3 has 16 residues. The V segment lost 0 bases and the J segment 3 bases; nucleotides outside the gene matches: 6. The CDR3, as DNA: TGCGCCAGCAGCTTGGGGGCGGCGGGAGACAAAAACATTCAGTACTTC. It translates to CASSLGAAGDKNIQYF.

This clonotype appeared a single time. The chain uses TRBV2 and TRBJ1-1; TRBD1 agrees at 7 bases. The V and J ends lost 5 bases and 6 bases, in that order; junction bases with no gene match: 6. Germline V gene sequence: CDR1 SNHLY, CDR2 FYNNEI. There are 13 residues in the CDR3. The CDR3 sequence: CASSRQGVPEAFF. CDR3 nucleotide sequence: TGTGCCAGCAGTAGACAGGGTGTTCCTGAAGCTTTCTTT.

This clonotype was seen many times. The chain is built from TRBV11-2 and TRBJ2-7; possibly TRBD1 for D (6 bases). This CDR3 comprises 12 residues. V lost 5 bases to trimming and J lost 4 bases, with 9 bases between them. The germline V gene encodes CDR1 SGHAT and CDR2 FQNNGV. The CDR3 sequence: CASSRQAYEQYF. The CDR3 region has the DNA TGTGCCAGCAGCCGACAGGCTTACGAGCAGTACTTC.

This clonotype was seen at least ten times. The chain couples TRBV3-1 to TRBJ2-7; TRBD1 aligns across 7 bases. With 3 bases clipped from V and 1 base from J, the junction kept 3 bases outside the gene matches. Germline assignment: CDR1 LGHDT and CDR2 YNNKEL (reference sequence). The CDR3 sequence is 14 residues long. The CDR3 DNA sequence: TGTGCCAGCAGCCACGGGACAGTGTCCTACGAGCAGTACTTC. The encoded protein is CASSHGTVSYEQYF.

The chain carries TRBV6-5 and TRBJ1-5; no definite D call. This CDR3 is 15 amino acids long. V dropped 2 bases and J dropped 0 bases, with 8 bases sitting between them. Looked up from germline, CDR1 is MNHEY and CDR2 is SVGAGI. The CDR3 protein is CASSYDPNSNQPQHF. DNA of the CDR3: TGTGCCAGCAGTTACGATCCGAATAGCAATCAGCCCCAGCATTTT.

This clonotype was detected many times. The rearrangement uses TRBV12-3 or TRBV12-4 and TRBJ2-7, with 13 bases lining up with TRBD2. With 4 bases clipped from V and 2 bases from J, the junction kept 2 bases outside the gene matches. The CDR3 totals 15 residues. In DNA form, the CDR3 reads TGTGCCAGCAGTTCTGGGACTAGCGGGACCTACGAGCAGTACTTC. This gives the protein CASSSGTSGTYEQYF.

This clonotype was counted many times. This chain joins TRBV6-1 and TRBJ1-5, with TRBD1 identical over 7 bases. The germline V gene encodes CDR1 MNHNS and CDR2 SASEGT. This CDR3 contains 13 residues. The J segment lost 4 bases and the V segment lost 7 bases, leaving 4 bases of the junction unmatched. The CDR3 bases are TGTGCCAGCAACCAGGGGGTGAATCAGCCCCAGCATTTT. Its protein product is CASNQGVNQPQHF.

This clonotype was observed a few times. The chain is built from TRBV19 and TRBJ1-2; no reliable D call. This CDR3 is 16 amino acids long. CDR1 and CDR2 (germline): LNHDA, SQIVND (reference sequence). Between the trimmed V and J ends, which lost 6 bases and 2 bases, there was a span of 19 bases. CDR3 bases: TGTGCCAGTAGAACCCCGGCGGCGAAATACAACTATGGCTACACCTTC. Translation: CASRTPAAKYNYGYTF.

This clonotype was detected ten times or more. The chain recombines TRBV20-1 with TRBJ1-1; a weak D match, TRBD1 (5 bases). With 6 bases removed from V and 3 bases from J, the gap between germline ends came to 17 bases. The length of the CDR3 is 14 residues. Germline CDR1 is DFQATT and CDR2 is SNEGSKA (reference sequence). CDR3 protein: CSAQGPTRDTEAFF. CDR3 DNA: TGCAGTGCCCAGGGACCTACCCGTGACACTGAAGCTTTCTTT.

This clonotype was detected ten times or more. V usage is TRBV12-3 or TRBV12-4 and J usage is TRBJ1-2; D possibly corresponds to TRBD1 (6 bases). With 6 bases removed from V and 5 bases from J, the gap between germline ends came to 16 bases. The CDR3 is made up of 14 amino acids. This CDR3 reads CASRKTGGRYGYTF. CDR3 DNA: TGTGCCAGCAGAAAGACAGGCGGCCGGTATGGCTACACCTTC.

Ten or more counts support this clonotype. This chain links TRBV11-2 with TRBJ1-5; 9 nucleotides align to TRBD1. With V trimmed by 5 bases and J by 5 bases, 10 bases remained unmatched. The CDR3 is made up of 16 amino acids. Germline V gene lookup returns CDR1 SGHAT and CDR2 FQNNGV. CDR3 in amino acids: CASSPRPGQGHQPQHF. The CDR3 region has the DNA TGTGCCAGCAGCCCCCGCCCGGGACAGGGACATCAGCCCCAGCATTTT.

Many counts were recorded for this clonotype. The genes are TRBV28 and TRBJ1-6; D is undetermined. The germline CDR1 and CDR2 sequences are MDHEN and SYDVKM. Trimming took 7 bases from V and 2 from J, leaving 9 bases between them. CDR3 length: 14 residues. The CDR3 loop is CASIVGTYNSPLHF. CDR3 DNA sequence: TGTGCCAGCATTGTGGGGACCTATAATTCACCCCTCCACTTT.

This clonotype was seen at least ten times. The chain has TRBV25-1 and TRBJ2-2; TRBD1 matches at 10 bases. V gave up 0 bases and J gave up 6 bases; unmatched junction bases: 1. CDR1 and CDR2 (germline): MGHDK, SYGVNS. The CDR3 length is 15 residues. The DNA for the CDR3 is TGTGCCAGCAGTGAATATGGACAGGGGGCCGGGGAGCTGTTTTTT. Translation: CASSEYGQGAGELFF.

This clonotype was counted many times. This rearrangement joins TRBV5-5 to TRBJ2-7; possibly TRBD2 for D (5 bases). The V end lost 2 bases, the J end lost 0 bases, and 12 bases lay between the germline ends. The germline V gene encodes CDR1 SGHKS and CDR2 YYEKEE (reference sequence). The CDR3 has 15 amino acids. The DNA for the CDR3 is TGTGCCAGCAGCTTTTTTGACCGGGGCTCCTACGAGCAGTACTTC. Translated: CASSFFDRGSYEQYF.

This chain links TRBV19 with TRBJ2-7, with TRBD2 matching over 14 bases. With V trimmed by 5 bases and J by 6 bases, 9 bases remained unmatched. The CDR3 has 16 residues. The germline CDR1 and CDR2 sequences are LNHDA and SQIVND (reference sequence). The CDR3 DNA sequence: TGTGCCAGTAGTCCAGGACTAGCGGGAGGACGGCTCGAGCAGTACTTC. Protein product: CASSPGLAGGRLEQYF.